Shown below are 20 T cell receptor beta chains from a single sample sequenced in a study of molecular identifiers for immune sequencing clone quantification. MiXCR, run by TCRdb on the PCR reads, gives a single entry per CDR3 protein. The table records about 640,000 distinct CDR3 sequences, about 20% of them present only once. Sequenced input: naive CD8+ T cells from blood, with Jurkat cell RNA spiked in. The sample's subset: FACS-sorted CD8+CD4-CCR7+CD45RA+ naive T cells. Receptors were obtained from a human donor in good health. Some libraries in this study had Jurkat cell RNA spiked in.

This clonotype was counted at least ten times. The chain links TRBV6-2 or TRBV6-3 to TRBJ2-3, with 10 bases lining up with TRBD1. The CDR3 totals 17 residues. J was trimmed by 2 bases and V by 2 bases; bases with no gene match: 7. Germline assignment: CDR1 MNHEY and CDR2 SVGEGT. The CDR3 spells CASSYGQGVKVTDTQYF. The CDR3 DNA reads TGTGCCAGCAGTTACGGACAGGGGGTTAAGGTCACAGATACGCAGTATTTT.

In its sample, this clonotype was seen many times. This rearrangement joins TRBV6-2 or TRBV6-3 to TRBJ1-1; a possible D gene is TRBD1 (5 bases). V was shortened by 2 bases and J by 7 bases, with 11 bases between the two germline ends. CDR1 is MNHEY and CDR2 is SVGEGT in the germline V gene. The CDR3 length is 13 residues. The CDR3 loop reads CASSYAPGREAFF. CDR3 nucleotides: TGTGCCAGCAGTTACGCTCCGGGACGTGAAGCTTTCTTT.

In the case of this clonotype: A read error is likely, as this CDR3 ends without the conserved phenylalanine or tryptophan. The chain links TRBV4-3 to TRBJ2-7; D is ambiguous. The CDR3 is 15 residues long. V was shortened by 0 bases and J by 0 bases, with 9 bases between the two germline ends. Germline CDR1 is LGHNA and CDR2 is YSLEER. The CDR3 region has the DNA TGCGCCAGCAGCCAAGATAGGGCGTCCTCCTACGAGCAGTACCTC. Its protein is CASSQDRASSYEQYL.

This clonotype has ten or more counts. The chain carries TRBV27 and TRBJ2-6, with D uncertain. Germline loops: CDR1 MNHEY, CDR2 SMNVEV (reference sequence). The CDR3 contains 14 residues. The germline V and J ends were trimmed by 5 bases and 0 bases, with 5 bases remaining between them. The CDR3 reads CASSPFSGANVLTF. CDR3 in DNA: TGTGCCAGCAGTCCGTTCTCTGGGGCCAACGTCCTGACTTTC.

This clonotype showed up just a few times. The chain is built from TRBV5-1 and TRBJ2-5, with TRBD2 matching 8 bases. Per the germline V gene, CDR1 is SGHRS and CDR2 is YFSETQ. V gave up 4 bases and J gave up 3 bases; unmatched junction bases: 8. The CDR3 is 15 residues long. The DNA for the CDR3 is TGCGCCAGCAGCAGGATAGCGGGGAGTAAAGAGACCCAGTACTTC. Protein product: CASSRIAGSKETQYF.

This clonotype was found many times. This chain uses TRBV9 with TRBJ2-5; TRBD2 is a possible D gene (6 bases). CDR1 SGDLS and CDR2 YYNGEE come from the germline V gene. V was clipped by 4 bases and J by 3 bases, with 19 bases between them. The CDR3 has 16 amino acids. This CDR3 is CASSPRYLGGEETQYF. DNA for the CDR3: TGTGCCAGCAGCCCCCGTTACCTGGGGGGAGAAGAGACCCAGTACTTC.

The table lists this clonotype with many counts. The rearrangement uses TRBV28 and TRBJ1-6; D is possibly TRBD1 (5 bases). V shed 1 base and J shed 0 bases, with 13 bases lying between them. This CDR3 is built from 18 residues. Per the germline V gene, CDR1 is MDHEN and CDR2 is SYDVKM. Here the CDR3 DNA reads TGTGCCAGCAGTTTATCGGTTGGGGCTTTCTCCTATAATTCACCCCTCCACTTT. This gives the protein CASSLSVGAFSYNSPLHF. Variable domain in full (rest from reference TRBV28 and TRBJ1-6): DVKVTQSSRYLVKRTGEKVFLECVQDMDHENMFWYRQDPGLGLRLIYFSYDVKMKEKGDIPEGYSVSREKKERFSLILESASTNQTSMYLCASSLSVGAFSYNSPLHFGNGTRLTVT.

This clonotype was found many times. The rearrangement uses TRBV21-1 and TRBJ2-5; the tabulated D call, TRBD1, remains unverified against the DNA. TRBV21-1 is deemed a pseudogene. The CDR3 loop spans 19 amino acids. Written as DNA, the CDR3 is TGTGCCAGCACTAAAAGGTGGGGGGGGACCCAAAGGGGCCAAGAGACCCAGTACTTC. This codes for CASTKRWGGTQRGQETQYF.

With respect to this clonotype: Sequence at one end of the junction differs from germline and may be a read error. The genes are TRBV19 and TRBJ2-6, with a tentative D call TRBD1 (5 bases). The germline V gene has CDR1 LNHDA and CDR2 SQIVND (reference sequence). CDR3 length equals 13 residues. CDR3 protein: CASSLAGANALTF. CDR3 bases: TGTGCCAGTAGCCTTGCTGGGGCCAACGCCCTGACTTTC.

This clonotype was seen ten or more times. The chain recombines TRBV11-2 with TRBJ2-1; D ambiguous. The CDR3 covers 15 residues. V gave up 5 bases and J gave up 0 bases, with 11 bases separating them. Germline loops: CDR1 SGHAT, CDR2 FQNNGV. CDR3 sequence: CASSLLVSSYNEQFF. The CDR3 DNA sequence: TGTGCCAGCAGCCTATTGGTGAGCTCCTACAATGAGCAGTTCTTC.

The V gene is TRBV27, the J gene TRBJ1-1; 8 bases line up with TRBD1. J gave up 3 bases and V 3 bases, and 6 bases lay outside the gene matches. The CDR3 is 15 amino acids. In germline, CDR1 is MNHEY, CDR2 SMNVEV (reference sequence). CDR3 coding DNA: TGTGCCAGCAGTTTTGGAACAGGGGGATACACTGAAGCTTTCTTT. As protein: CASSFGTGGYTEAFF.

This clonotype was found many times. The chain couples TRBV20-1 to TRBJ1-3, with D perhaps matching TRBD1 (5 bases). Germline V gives CDR1 DFQATT, CDR2 SNEGSKA (reference sequence). The CDR3 loop spans 18 amino acids. V gave up 5 bases and J gave up 2 bases, with 25 bases separating them. The CDR3 spells CSALRNLGGLGPGNTIYF. The CDR3 coding sequence is TGCAGTGCTCTACGCAACTTGGGGGGGTTGGGACCTGGAAACACCATATATTTT.

This clonotype was counted at least ten times. The CDR3 coding sequence is TGTGCCAGTAGAGGCCAGGGAGGAGACTATGGCTACACCTTC. Translation: CASRGQGGDYGYTF. V gene TRBV19 combines with J gene TRBJ1-2; the D gene is possibly TRBD1 (5 bases). The germline V and J ends were trimmed by 6 bases and 3 bases, with 14 bases remaining between them. Germline V CDR1 and CDR2: LNHDA, SQIVND (reference sequence). The CDR3 sequence is 14 residues long.

The chain combines TRBV5-6 with TRBJ1-6; D uncertain. This CDR3 comprises 18 residues. The germline gives CDR1 SGHDT, CDR2 YYEEEE. V was shortened by 1 base and J by 0 bases, with 14 bases between the two germline ends. CDR3 bases: TGTGCCAGCAGCTTGAAAATCGAGGAGTTCTCCTATAATTCACCCCTCCACTTT. Encoded protein: CASSLKIEEFSYNSPLHF.

This chain uses TRBV3-1 with TRBJ2-7; D is unclear. The CDR3 covers 15 residues. V dropped 0 bases and J dropped 3 bases, with 12 bases sitting between them. The germline V gene encodes CDR1 LGHDT and CDR2 YNNKEL (reference sequence). The CDR3 reads CASSQDRILGYEQYF. CDR3 in DNA: TGTGCCAGCAGCCAAGATCGGATTCTTGGCTACGAGCAGTACTTC.

This clonotype was observed many times. V and J are TRBV9 and TRBJ2-6, with TRBD2 as a possible D gene (7 bases). The CDR3 has 16 residues. Trimming removed 1 base from V and 4 bases from J, with 12 bases in between. CDR1 and CDR2 from the germline V gene are SGDLS and YYNGEE. The CDR3 region is CASSVRGGSGANVLTF. CDR3 DNA sequence: TGTGCCAGCAGCGTAAGGGGGGGCTCCGGGGCCAACGTCCTGACTTTC.

The genes are TRBV2 and TRBJ2-4, with TRBD1 matching over 8 bases. The V gene end was trimmed by 4 bases and the J gene end by 6 bases; junction bases not matched to a gene: 11. Germline CDR1 SNHLY, CDR2 FYNNEI. The CDR3 contains 16 residues. The CDR3 loop is CASSALEDRAINIQYF. As DNA, the CDR3 is TGTGCCAGCAGTGCTCTTGAGGACAGGGCGATAAACATTCAGTACTTC. The full variable domain, with the rest looked up from reference TRBV2 and TRBJ2-4, is EPEVTQTPSHQVTQMGQEVILRCVPISNHLYFYWYRQILGQKVEFLVSFYNNEISEKSEIFDDQFSVERPDGSNFTLKIRSTKLEDSAMYFCASSALEDRAINIQYFGAGTRLSVL.

This clonotype has at least ten counts. The chain joins TRBV12-3 or TRBV12-4 to TRBJ2-3; 9 bases are shared with TRBD1. J lost 3 bases, V lost 7 bases, and 8 bases had no gene match. The CDR3 spans 15 residues. In DNA form, the CDR3 reads TGTGCCAGCACCTTACAGGGGGCGCGAACAGATACGCAGTATTTT. It codes for CASTLQGARTDTQYF.

This clonotype was found a few times. One end of the junction varies from germline; a read error may be responsible. The chain joins TRBV5-3 to TRBJ2-7; a possible D gene is TRBD1 (5 bases). TRBV5-3 is filed as an ORF, its function uncertain. This CDR3 has 15 amino acids. In nucleotides, the CDR3 is TGTGCCAGCAGCTTGGGTACAGGAGTCCCCTACGAGCAGTACTTC. Translation gives CASSLGTGVPYEQYF.

This clonotype occurred many times. The chain combines TRBV4-3 with TRBJ2-7; maybe TRBD1 (7 bases). Germline V lookup: CDR1 LGHNA, CDR2 YSLEER. The V end lost 3 bases, the J end lost 4 bases, and 16 bases lay between the germline ends. This CDR3 comprises 15 residues. The CDR3 sequence is CASSHRGGGGYEQYF. DNA of the CDR3: TGCGCCAGCAGCCACAGAGGAGGGGGCGGTTACGAGCAGTACTTC.